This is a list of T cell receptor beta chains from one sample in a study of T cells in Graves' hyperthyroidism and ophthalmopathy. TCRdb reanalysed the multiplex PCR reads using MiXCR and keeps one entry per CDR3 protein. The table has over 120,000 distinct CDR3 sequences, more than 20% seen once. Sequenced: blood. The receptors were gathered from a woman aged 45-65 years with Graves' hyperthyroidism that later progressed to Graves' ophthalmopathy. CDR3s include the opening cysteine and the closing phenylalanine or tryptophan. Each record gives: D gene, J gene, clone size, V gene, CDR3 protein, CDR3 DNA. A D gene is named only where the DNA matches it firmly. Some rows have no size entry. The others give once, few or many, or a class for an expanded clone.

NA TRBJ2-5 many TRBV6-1 CASRYRVGETQYF TGTGCCAGCAGATACAGGGTTGGAGAGACCCAGTACTTC
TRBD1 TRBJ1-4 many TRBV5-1 CASSLVPGQHNEKLFF TGCGCCAGCAGCTTGGTCCCGGGACAGCATAATGAAAAACTGTTTTTT
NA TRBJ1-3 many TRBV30 CAWGENIGNTIYF TGTGCCTGGGGGGAGAATATCGGAAACACCATATATTTT
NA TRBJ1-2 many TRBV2 CASSEGIGNYGYTF TGTGCCAGCAGTGAAGGAATAGGGAACTATGGCTACACCTTC
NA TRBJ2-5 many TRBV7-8 CASSLGLRLEETQYF TGTGCCAGCAGCTTAGGACTTAGGCTAGAAGAGACCCAGTACTTC
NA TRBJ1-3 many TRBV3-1 CASSQRGGNTIYF TGTGCCAGCAGCCAACGGGGGGGAAACACCATATATTTT
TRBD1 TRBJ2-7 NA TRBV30 CAWKSGTGLYEQYF TGTGCCTGGAAATCCGGGACAGGTCTCTACGAGCAGTACTTC
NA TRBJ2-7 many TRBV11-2 CASSARAEREQYF TGTGCCAGCAGCGCCCGGGCCGAACGCGAGCAGTACTTC
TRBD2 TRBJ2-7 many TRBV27 CASSHSGSYVNEQYF TGTGCCAGCAGTCATAGCGGGAGTTATGTCAACGAGCAGTACTTC
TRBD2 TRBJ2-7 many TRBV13 CASSFWTSGTLEQYF TGTGCCAGCAGCTTCTGGACTAGCGGGACTTTGGAGCAGTACTTC
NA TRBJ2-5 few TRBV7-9 CASRLDRAQETQYF TGTGCCAGCAGACTGGACAGAGCCCAAGAGACCCAGTACTTC
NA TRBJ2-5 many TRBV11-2 CASSLEAGLQETQYF TGTGCCAGCAGCTTAGAGGCCGGCCTGCAAGAGACCCAGTACTTC
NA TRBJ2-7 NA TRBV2 CASSGQGPLVAGLTSYEQYF TGTGCCAGCAGTGGACAGGGGCCGTTGGTAGCGGGACTGACCTCCTACGAGCAGTACTTC
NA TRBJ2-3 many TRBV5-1 CASSKNGGTSTDTQYF TGCGCCAGCAGTAAGAACGGGGGAACTAGCACAGATACGCAGTATTTT
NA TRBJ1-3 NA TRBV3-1 CASSPGSGNTIYF TGTGCCAGCAGCCCGGGTTCTGGAAACACCATATATTTT
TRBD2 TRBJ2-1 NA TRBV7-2 CASSSGSGRPRQFF TGTGCCAGCAGCTCAGGGAGCGGGAGACCCCGGCAGTTCTTC
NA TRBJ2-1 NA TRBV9 CASSVRPIAASSYNERFF TGTGCCAGCAGCGTAAGGCCTATAGCGGCCAGCTCCTACAATGAGCGGTTCTTC
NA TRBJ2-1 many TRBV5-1 CASSLARLGAYNEQFF TGCGCCAGCAGCTTGGCTCGGCTAGGGGCCTACAATGAGCAGTTCTTC
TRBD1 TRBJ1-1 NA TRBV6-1 CASSTHRGWTEAFF TGTGCCAGCAGTACGCACAGGGGATGGACTGAAGCTTTCTTT
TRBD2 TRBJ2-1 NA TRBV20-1 CSATMGRGGYNEQFF TGCAGTGCCACGATGGGGCGGGGGGGCTACAATGAGCAGTTCTTC
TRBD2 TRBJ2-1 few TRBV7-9 CASSLRLAGGEQFF TGTGCCAGCAGCTTACGACTAGCGGGAGGGGAGCAGTTCTTC
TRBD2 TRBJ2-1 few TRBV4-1 CASSPQLAGSYNEQFF TGCGCCAGCAGCCCACAACTAGCGGGGTCCTACAATGAGCAGTTCTTC
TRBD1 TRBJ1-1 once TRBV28 CASSLAGTGGRTEAFF TGTGCCAGCAGTTTAGCCGGGACAGGGGGTAGGACTGAAGCTTTCTTT
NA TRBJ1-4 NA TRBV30 CAWSAGDRATNEKLFF TGTGCCTGGAGTGCAGGAGACCGTGCAACTAATGAAAAACTGTTTTTT
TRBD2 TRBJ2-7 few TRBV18 CASSPTSGRSYEQYF TGTGCCAGCTCACCTACTAGCGGGCGTTCCTACGAGCAGTACTTC
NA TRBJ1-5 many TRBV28 CASRLRGGNSNQPQHF TGTGCCAGCAGGCTCCGGGGAGGGAATAGCAATCAGCCCCAGCATTTT
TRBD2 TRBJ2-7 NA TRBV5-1 CASSPGGSLYEQYF TGCGCCAGCAGCCCCGGCGGGAGCCTCTACGAGCAGTACTTC
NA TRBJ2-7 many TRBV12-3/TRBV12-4 CASSLLGTNYEQYF TGTGCCAGCAGTTTATTGGGGACAAACTACGAGCAGTACTTC
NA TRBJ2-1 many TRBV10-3 CAISPGNEQFF TGTGCCATATCACCGGGCAATGAGCAGTTCTTC
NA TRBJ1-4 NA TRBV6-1 CASSPWGFNEKLFF TGTGCCAGCAGTCCCTGGGGGTTTAATGAAAAACTGTTTTTT
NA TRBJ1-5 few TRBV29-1 CSVGTGSNQPQHF TGCAGCGTAGGGACCGGGAGTAATCAGCCCCAGCATTTT
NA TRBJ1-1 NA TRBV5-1 CASSLDMNTEAFF TGCGCCAGCAGCTTGGACATGAACACTGAAGCTTTCTTT
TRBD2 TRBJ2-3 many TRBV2 CASNPGLAGGSDTQYF TGTGCCAGCAACCCCGGTTTAGCGGGAGGTTCGGATACGCAGTATTTT
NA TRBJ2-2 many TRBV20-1 CSARSPNTGELFF TGCAGTGCTCGTAGCCCGAACACCGGGGAGCTGTTTTTT
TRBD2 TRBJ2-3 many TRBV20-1 CSARSPTSGRADTQYF TGCAGTGCTAGATCCCCGACTAGCGGGAGGGCCGATACGCAGTATTTT
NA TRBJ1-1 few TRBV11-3 CASSLNVGTEAFF TGTGCCAGCAGCTTAAACGTTGGGACTGAAGCTTTCTTT
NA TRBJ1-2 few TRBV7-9 CASSTDSNYGYTF TGTGCCAGCAGCACCGACAGCAACTATGGCTACACCTTC
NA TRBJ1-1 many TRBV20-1 CSAKGNTEAFF TGCAGTGCAAAGGGGAACACTGAAGCTTTCTTT
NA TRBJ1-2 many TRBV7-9 CASSRQGQGYGYTF TGTGCCAGCAGCCGCCAGGGGCAGGGCTATGGCTACACCTTC
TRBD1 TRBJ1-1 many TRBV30 CAPRDRLMNTEAFF TGTGCCCCTCGGGACAGGCTCATGAACACTGAAGCTTTCTTT
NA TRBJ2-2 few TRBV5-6 CASSYTGLRNTGELFF TGTGCCAGCAGTTATACGGGGCTCAGGAACACCGGGGAGCTGTTTTTT
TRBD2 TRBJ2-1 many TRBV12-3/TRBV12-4 CASSSRTSGSYNEQFF TGTGCCAGCAGCTCGCGGACTAGCGGGTCCTACAATGAGCAGTTCTTC
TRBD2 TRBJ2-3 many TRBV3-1 CASSQDPGGPTDTQYF TGTGCCAGCAGCCAAGATCCGGGAGGGCCCACAGATACGCAGTATTTT
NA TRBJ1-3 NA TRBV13 CASSLEPKNTIYF TGTGCCAGCAGCTTAGAACCGAAAAACACCATATATTTT
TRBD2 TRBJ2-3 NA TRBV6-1 CASSNLAGVGTDTQYF TGTGCCAGCAGTAACCTAGCGGGAGTTGGCACAGATACGCAGTATTTT